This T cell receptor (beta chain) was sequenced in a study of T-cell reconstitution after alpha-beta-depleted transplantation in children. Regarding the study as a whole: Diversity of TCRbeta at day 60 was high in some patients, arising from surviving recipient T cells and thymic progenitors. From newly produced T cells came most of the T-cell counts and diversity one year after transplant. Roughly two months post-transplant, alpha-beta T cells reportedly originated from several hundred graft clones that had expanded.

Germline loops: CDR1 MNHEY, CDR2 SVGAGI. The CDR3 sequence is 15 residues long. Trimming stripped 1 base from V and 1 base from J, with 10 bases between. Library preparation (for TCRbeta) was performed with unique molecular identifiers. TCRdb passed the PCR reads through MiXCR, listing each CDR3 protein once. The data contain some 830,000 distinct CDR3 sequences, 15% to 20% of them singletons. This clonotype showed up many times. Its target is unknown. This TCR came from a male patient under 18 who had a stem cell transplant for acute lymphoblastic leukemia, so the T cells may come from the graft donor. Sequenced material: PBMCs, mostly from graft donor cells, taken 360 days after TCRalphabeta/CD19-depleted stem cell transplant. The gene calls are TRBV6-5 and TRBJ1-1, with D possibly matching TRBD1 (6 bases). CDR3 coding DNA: TGTGCCAGCAGTTACTTAGACAGGAAGAACACTGAAGCTTTCTTT. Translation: CASSYLDRKNTEAFF.